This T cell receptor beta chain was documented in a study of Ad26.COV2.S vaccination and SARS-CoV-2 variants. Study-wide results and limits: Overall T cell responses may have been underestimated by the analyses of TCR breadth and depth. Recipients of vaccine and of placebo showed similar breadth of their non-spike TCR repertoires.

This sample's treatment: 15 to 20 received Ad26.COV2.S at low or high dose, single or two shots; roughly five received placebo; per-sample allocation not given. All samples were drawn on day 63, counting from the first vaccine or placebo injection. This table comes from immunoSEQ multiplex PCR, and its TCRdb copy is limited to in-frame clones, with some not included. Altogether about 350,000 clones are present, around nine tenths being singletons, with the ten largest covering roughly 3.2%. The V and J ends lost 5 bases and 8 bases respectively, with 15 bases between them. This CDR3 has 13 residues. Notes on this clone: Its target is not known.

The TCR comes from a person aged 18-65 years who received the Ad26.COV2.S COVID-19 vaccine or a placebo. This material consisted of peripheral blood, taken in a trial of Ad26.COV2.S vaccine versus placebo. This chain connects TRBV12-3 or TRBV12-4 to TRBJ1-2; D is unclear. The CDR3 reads CASSPREGSGYTF. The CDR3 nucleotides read TGTGCCAGCAGTCCTAGGGAAGGGAGCGGCTACACCTTC.